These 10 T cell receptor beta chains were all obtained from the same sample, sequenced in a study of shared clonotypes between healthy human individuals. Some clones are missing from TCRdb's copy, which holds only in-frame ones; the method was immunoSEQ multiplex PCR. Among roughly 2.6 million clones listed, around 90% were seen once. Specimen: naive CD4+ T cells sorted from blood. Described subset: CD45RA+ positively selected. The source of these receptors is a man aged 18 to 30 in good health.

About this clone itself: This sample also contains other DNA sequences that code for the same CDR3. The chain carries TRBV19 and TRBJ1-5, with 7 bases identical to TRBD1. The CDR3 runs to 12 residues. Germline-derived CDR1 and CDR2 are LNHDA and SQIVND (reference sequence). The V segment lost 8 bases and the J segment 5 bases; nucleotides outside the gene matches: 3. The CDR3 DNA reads TGTGCCAGTCGAACAGGGGATCAGCCCCAGCATTTT. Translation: CASRTGDQPQHF.

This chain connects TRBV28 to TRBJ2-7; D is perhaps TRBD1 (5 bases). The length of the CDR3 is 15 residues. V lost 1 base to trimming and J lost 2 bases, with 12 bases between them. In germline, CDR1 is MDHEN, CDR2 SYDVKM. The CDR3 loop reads CASSLYGAGTYEQYF. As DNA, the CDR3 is TGTGCCAGCAGTTTATATGGAGCAGGGACCTACGAGCAGTACTTC.

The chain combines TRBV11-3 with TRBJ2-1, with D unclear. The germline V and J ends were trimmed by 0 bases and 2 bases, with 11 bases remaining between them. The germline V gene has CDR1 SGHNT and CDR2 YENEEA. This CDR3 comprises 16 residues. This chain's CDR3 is CASSLDSGVPYNEQFF. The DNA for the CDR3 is TGTGCCAGCAGCTTAGACTCGGGTGTGCCCTACAATGAGCAGTTCTTC.

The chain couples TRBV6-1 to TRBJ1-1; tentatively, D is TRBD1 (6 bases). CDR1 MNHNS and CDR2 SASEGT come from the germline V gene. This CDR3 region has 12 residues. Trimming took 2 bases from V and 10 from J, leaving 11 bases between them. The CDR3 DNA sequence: TGTGCCAGCAGTGAACACAGGGTTGCAGCTTTCTTT. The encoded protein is CASSEHRVAAFF.

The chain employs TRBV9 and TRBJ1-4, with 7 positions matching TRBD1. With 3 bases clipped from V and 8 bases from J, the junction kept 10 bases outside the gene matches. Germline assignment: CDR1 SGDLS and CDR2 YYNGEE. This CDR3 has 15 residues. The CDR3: CASSAAHRGGEKLFF. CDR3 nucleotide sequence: TGTGCCAGCAGCGCGGCCCACAGGGGTGGAGAAAAACTGTTTTTT.

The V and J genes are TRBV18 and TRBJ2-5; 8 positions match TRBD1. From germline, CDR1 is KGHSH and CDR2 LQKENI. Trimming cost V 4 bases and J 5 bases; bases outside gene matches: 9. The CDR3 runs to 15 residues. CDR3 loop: CASSRGTGPGETQYF. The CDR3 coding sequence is TGTGCCAGCTCACGAGGGACAGGTCCTGGGGAGACCCAGTACTTC.

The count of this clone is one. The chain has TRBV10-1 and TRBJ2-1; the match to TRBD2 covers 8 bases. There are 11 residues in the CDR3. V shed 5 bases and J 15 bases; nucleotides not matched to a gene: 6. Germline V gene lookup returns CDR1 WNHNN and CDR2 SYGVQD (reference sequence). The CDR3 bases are TGCGCCAGCAGTCAAGCGGGGGTGTTGTTCTTC. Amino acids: CASSQAGVLFF.

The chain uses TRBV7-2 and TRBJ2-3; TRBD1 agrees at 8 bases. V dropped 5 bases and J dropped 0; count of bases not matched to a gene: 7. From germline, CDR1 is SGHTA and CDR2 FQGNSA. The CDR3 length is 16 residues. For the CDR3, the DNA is TGTGCCAGCAGCCGGATGGGACAGGCTAGCACAGATACGCAGTATTTT. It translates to CASSRMGQASTDTQYF.

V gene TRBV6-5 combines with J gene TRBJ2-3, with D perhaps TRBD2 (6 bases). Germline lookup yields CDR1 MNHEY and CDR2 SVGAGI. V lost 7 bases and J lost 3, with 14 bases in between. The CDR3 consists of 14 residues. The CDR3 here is CASKEGLATDTQYF. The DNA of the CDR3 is TGTGCCAGCAAAGAAGGCCTAGCGACAGATACGCAGTATTTT.

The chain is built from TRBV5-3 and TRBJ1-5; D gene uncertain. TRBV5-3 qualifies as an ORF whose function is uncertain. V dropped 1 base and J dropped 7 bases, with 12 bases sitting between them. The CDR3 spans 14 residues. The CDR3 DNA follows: TGTGCCAGAAGCTTGAGGATGAGGGTCCAGCCCCAGCATTTT. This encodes CARSLRMRVQPQHF.